This record looks at one T cell receptor (beta chain) sequence and its context. TCRdb redid the calling of the RT-PCR reads with MiXCR, one entry per CDR3 protein. This table holds 190,000 or so distinct CDR3 sequences, about 37% found once. The record originates from a study of patients and donors after allogeneic stem cell transplantation. V shed 0 bases and J 9 bases; nucleotides not matched to a gene: 1. Germline values: CDR1 DFQATT, CDR2 SNEGSKA (reference sequence). The CDR3 spans 13 residues. The clonotype comes from a human donor who was either an allogeneic HSCT recipient or a stem cell or donor lymphocyte infusion donor (not recorded which). It is not recorded whose cells these are; they may come from a transplant donor. This chain connects TRBV20-1 to TRBJ1-6; 8 positions match TRBD1. The sequencing sample was made of blood, either unsorted or a sorted T cell fraction (not recorded which). CDR3 amino acids: CSARETGGSPLHF. In DNA, the CDR3 is TGCAGTGCTAGAGAAACAGGGGGTTCACCCCTCCACTTT.